Here is one TCR beta chain with its context. The clone's antigen remains unknown. No much larger clone is present one base from it, and per-base qualities are unavailable. Receptor amplification or capture employed PCR. These reads were obtained on an Illumina HiSeq 2000. The public reads were quality trimmed at Q25 with fastp and then assembled into clones with MiXCR by TCRdb, keeping productive beta chains. Entries that share a CDR3 protein sequence are merged under the most common genes and DNA. The sample table contains some 21,000 distinct CDR3 sequences; only one count was recorded for roughly 36% of them. Of the sample, roughly a fifth is held by the ten largest clones. The entry originates in a study of tumor-infiltrating lymphocytes in oesophageal squamous cell carcinoma (dated by TCRdb to 2016 to 2017). Looking up the germline V gene yields CDR1 SGHVS and CDR2 FNYEAQ. The CDR3 has 15 amino acids, counting the end cysteine and phenylalanine. Only the CDR3 part of the read is kept: 45 bases, read in frame from the first base. V and J are trimmed by 4 bases and 6 bases, and the gene matches miss 5 bases of the junction.

The rearrangement joined TRBV7-6 to TRBJ1-3; 11 of the junction bases match TRBD1. The sequence was collected from a male donor with esophageal squamous cell carcinoma. The sample comprised esophageal tumor tissue. The nucleotide sequence reads as follows: TGTGCCAGCAGCTCCCCGGGACAGGGGGTAAACACCATATATTTT. The translation is CASSSPGQGVNTIYF.